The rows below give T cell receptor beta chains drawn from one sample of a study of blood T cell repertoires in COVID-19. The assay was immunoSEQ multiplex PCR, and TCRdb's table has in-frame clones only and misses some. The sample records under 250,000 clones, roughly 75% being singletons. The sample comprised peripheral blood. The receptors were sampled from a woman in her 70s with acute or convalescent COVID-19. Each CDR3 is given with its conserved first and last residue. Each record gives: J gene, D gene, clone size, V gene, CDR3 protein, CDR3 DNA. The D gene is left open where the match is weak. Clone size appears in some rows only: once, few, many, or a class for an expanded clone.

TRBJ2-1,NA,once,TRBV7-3,CASSWGPSDEQFF,TGTGCCAGCAGCTGGGGCCCCTCCGATGAGCAGTTCTTC
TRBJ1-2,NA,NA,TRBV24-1,CATSDFRGGGYTF,TGTGCCACCAGTGATTTTCGCGGGGGTGGCTACACCTTC
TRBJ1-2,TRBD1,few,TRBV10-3,CAISVGQGPIYGYTF,TGTGCCATCAGTGTCGGACAGGGGCCAATCTATGGCTACACCTTC
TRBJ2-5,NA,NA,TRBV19,CASSIKSRETQYF,TGTGCCAGTAGTATTAAAAGTCGGGAGACCCAGTACTTC
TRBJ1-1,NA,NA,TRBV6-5,CASSYSFGGGTEAFF,TGTGCCAGCAGTTATAGTTTCGGGGGTGGCACTGAAGCTTTCTTT
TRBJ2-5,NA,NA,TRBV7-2,CASSLDRRQETQYF,TGTGCCAGCAGCTTAGACAGGCGACAAGAGACCCAGTACTTC
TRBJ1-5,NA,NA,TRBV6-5,CASRRGVQPQHF,TGTGCCAGCAGGCGGGGGGTTCAGCCCCAGCATTTT
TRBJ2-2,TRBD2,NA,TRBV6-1,CASSEGGSGGRHGELFF,TGTGCCAGCAGTGAAGGTGGAAGCGGGGGGCGTCACGGGGAGCTGTTTTTT
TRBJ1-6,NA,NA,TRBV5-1,CASSLGRSGNNSPLHF,TGCGCCAGCAGCTTGGGACGGAGCGGCAATAATTCACCCCTCCACTTT
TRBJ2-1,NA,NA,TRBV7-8,CASSFNSFYYNEQFF,TGTGCCAGCAGCTTCAACAGTTTCTATTACAATGAGCAGTTCTTC
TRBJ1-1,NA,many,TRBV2,CASKRLNTEAFF,TGTGCCAGCAAGCGGTTGAACACTGAAGCTTTCTTT
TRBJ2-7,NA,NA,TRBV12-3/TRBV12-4,CASSNTGSYEQYF,TGTGCCAGCAGCAATACAGGCTCCTACGAGCAGTACTTC
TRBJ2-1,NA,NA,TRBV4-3,CASSQEASSYNEQFF,TGCGCCAGCAGCCAAGAAGCTAGCTCCTACAATGAGCAGTTCTTC
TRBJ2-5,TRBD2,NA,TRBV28,CASSRTSPLQETQYF,TGTGCCAGCAGCAGGACTAGCCCCCTTCAAGAGACCCAGTACTTC
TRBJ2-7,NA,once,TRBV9,CASSQPGTIYEQYF,TGTGCCAGCAGTCAGCCTGGGACAATCTACGAGCAGTACTTC
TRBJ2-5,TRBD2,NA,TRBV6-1,CASSGGLAGGVETQYF,TGTGCCAGCAGTGGAGGACTAGCGGGGGGGGTAGAGACCCAGTACTTC
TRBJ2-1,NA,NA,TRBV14,CASSRQRPRSSSYNEQFF,TGTGCCAGCAGCCGACAGAGGCCCAGGTCTTCCTCCTACAATGAGCAGTTCTTC
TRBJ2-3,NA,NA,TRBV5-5,CASSLLSRGTDTQYF,TGTGCCAGCAGCTTGTTATCCAGGGGCACAGATACGCAGTATTTT
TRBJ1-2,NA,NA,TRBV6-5,CASRTAGGRGGYTF,TGTGCCAGCAGGACGGCGGGGGGGCGAGGTGGCTACACCTTC
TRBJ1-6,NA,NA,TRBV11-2,CASSPSLGGVNSPLHF,TGTGCCAGCAGCCCCTCCCTCGGCGGGGTTAATTCACCCCTCCACTTT
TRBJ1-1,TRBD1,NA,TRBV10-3,CAISTQGDTEAFF,TGTGCCATCAGTACGCAGGGGGACACTGAAGCTTTCTTT
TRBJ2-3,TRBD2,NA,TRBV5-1,CASSGSGDRTDTQYF,TGCGCCAGCAGCGGAAGCGGGGATAGGACAGATACGCAGTATTTT
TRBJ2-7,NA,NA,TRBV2,CASSLAASSYEQYF,TGTGCCAGCAGTTTAGCGGCATCCTCCTACGAGCAGTACTTC
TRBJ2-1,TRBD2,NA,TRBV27,CASSPQRGGRDEQFF,TGTGCCAGCAGCCCCCAGCGGGGGGGCCGGGATGAGCAGTTCTTC
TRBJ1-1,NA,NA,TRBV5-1,CASSLGRQGLTEAFF,TGCGCCAGCAGCTTGGGTCGGCAGGGGCTTACTGAAGCTTTCTTT
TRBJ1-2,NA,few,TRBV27,CASTPSTGYGYTF,TGTGCCAGCACCCCCTCGACAGGCTATGGCTACACCTTC
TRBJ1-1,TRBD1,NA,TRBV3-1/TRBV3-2,CASSHGDREGIW,TGTGCCAGCAGCCATGGGGACAGGGAAGGGATCTGG
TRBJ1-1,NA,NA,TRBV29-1,CSVRADLNTEAFF,TGCAGCGTTAGGGCGGACTTGAACACTGAAGCTTTCTTT
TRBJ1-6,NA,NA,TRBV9,CASSVGYREDSPLHF,TGTGCCAGCAGCGTAGGCTACAGGGAAGATTCACCCCTCCACTTT